The present entry profiles one T cell receptor (beta chain) with its context. This specimen comes from a study of blood T cell repertoires in COVID-19. Study as a whole: Acute and convalescent COVID-19 samples came from the United States, Italy and Spain. T cells, B-cell-depleted T cells, or PBMCs provided the cDNA or gDNA that served as material.

Authors' analysis steps: The assay estimated nucleated cells by amplifying reference gene primers. The method was immunoSEQ multiplex PCR; TCRdb's version includes in-frame clones alone and lacks a portion of them. The V and J calls and clone size are taken from that table; D and trimming were inferred from the DNA. The table includes 200,000 or so clones, approximately 80% detected once. Trimming took off 2 bases at V and 1 base at J, with 2 bases between the two ends. The CDR3 loop spans 13 amino acids. The source of this sequence is a woman aged 80 or over with acute or convalescent COVID-19. The genes are TRBV12-3 or TRBV12-4 and TRBJ2-2; D not certain. Sequencing input: peripheral blood. CDR3 nucleotide sequence: TGTGCCAGCAGTTTACTGAACACCGGGGAGCTGTTTTTT. Translation: CASSLLNTGELFF.